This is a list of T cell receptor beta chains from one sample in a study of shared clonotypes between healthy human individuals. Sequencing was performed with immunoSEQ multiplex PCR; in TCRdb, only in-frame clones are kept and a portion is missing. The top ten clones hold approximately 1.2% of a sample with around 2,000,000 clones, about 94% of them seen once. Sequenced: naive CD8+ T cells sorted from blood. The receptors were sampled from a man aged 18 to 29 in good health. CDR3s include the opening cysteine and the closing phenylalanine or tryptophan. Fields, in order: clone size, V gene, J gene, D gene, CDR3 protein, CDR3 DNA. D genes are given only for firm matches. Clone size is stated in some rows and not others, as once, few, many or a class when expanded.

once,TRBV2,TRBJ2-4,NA,CASSEEDSSRNIQYF,TGTGCCAGCAGTGAAGAGGACAGTAGCAGAAACATTCAGTACTTC
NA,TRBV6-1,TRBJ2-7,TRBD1,CASSDTKGQLSYEQYF,TGTGCCAGCAGTGATACTAAGGGACAGCTCTCCTACGAGCAGTACTTC
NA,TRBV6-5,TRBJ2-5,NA,CASSYDLEETQYF,TGTGCCAGCAGTTACGACTTAGAGGAGACCCAGTACTTC
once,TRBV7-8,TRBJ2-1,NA,CASSPDFGTTYNEQFF,TGTGCCAGCAGCCCCGATTTCGGGACAACCTACAATGAGCAGTTCTTC
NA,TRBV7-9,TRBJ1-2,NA,CASSLAGEGYGYTF,TGTGCCAGCAGCTTAGCAGGGGAAGGCTATGGCTACACCTTC
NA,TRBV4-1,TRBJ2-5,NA,CASSQDDGQETQYF,TGCGCCAGCAGCCAAGATGACGGCCAAGAGACCCAGTACTTC
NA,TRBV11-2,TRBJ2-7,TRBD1,CASRGQGAYEQYF,TGTGCCAGCAGGGGACAGGGGGCCTACGAGCAGTACTTC
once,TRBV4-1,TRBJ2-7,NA,CASSQVGTPPPYEQYF,TGCGCCAGCAGCCAAGTCGGCACACCTCCCCCGTACGAGCAGTACTTC
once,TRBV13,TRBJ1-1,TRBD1,CASSPPGGAFTEAFF,TGTGCCAGCAGCCCCCCAGGGGGCGCATTCACTGAAGCTTTCTTT
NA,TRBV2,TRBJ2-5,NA,CASMAGAGGYQETQYF,TGTGCCAGCATGGCAGGGGCCGGGGGGTACCAAGAGACCCAGTACTTC
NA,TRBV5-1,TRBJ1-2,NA,CASSLEGGDGYGYTF,TGCGCCAGCAGCTTGGAAGGGGGAGATGGCTATGGCTACACCTTC
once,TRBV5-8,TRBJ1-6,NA,CASSPEYLLHNSPLHF,TGTGCCAGCAGCCCTGAGTACCTTCTCCATAATTCACCCCTCCACTTT
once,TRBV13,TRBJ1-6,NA,CASSSTGSRDNSPLHF,TGTGCCAGCAGCTCTACGGGGTCACGGGATAATTCACCCCTCCACTTT
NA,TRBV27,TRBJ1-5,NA,CASSLKGDQPQHF,TGTGCCAGCAGTTTGAAAGGGGATCAGCCCCAGCATTTT
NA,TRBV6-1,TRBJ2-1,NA,CASSERILAGLDNEQFF,TGTGCCAGCAGTGAACGGATCCTAGCAGGCCTTGACAATGAGCAGTTCTTC
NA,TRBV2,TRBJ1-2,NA,CASSEDSWGRGYTF,TGTGCCAGCAGTGAGGACTCCTGGGGAAGGGGCTACACCTTC
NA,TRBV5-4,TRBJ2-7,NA,CASSSTGTTYEQYF,TGTGCCAGCAGCTCGACCGGGACAACCTACGAGCAGTACTTC
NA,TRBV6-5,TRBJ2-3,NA,CASSYSPTDTQYF,TGTGCCAGCAGTTACTCCCCGACAGATACGCAGTATTTT
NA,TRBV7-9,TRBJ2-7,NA,CASSPGFGYEQYF,TGTGCCAGCAGCCCTGGTTTCGGCTACGAGCAGTACTTC
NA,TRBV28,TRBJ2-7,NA,CASSSSSGANEQYF,TGTGCCAGCAGTTCGTCATCAGGTGCCAACGAGCAGTACTTC
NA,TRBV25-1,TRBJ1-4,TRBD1,CASRALGTGVHEKLFF,TGTGCCAGCAGAGCTTTGGGGACAGGGGTTCATGAAAAACTGTTTTTT
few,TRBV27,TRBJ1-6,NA,CASTNYGGSNSPLHF,TGTGCCAGCACAAACTACGGGGGCTCGAATTCACCCCTCCACTTT
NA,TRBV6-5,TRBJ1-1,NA,CASSYSKGAMNTEAFF,TGTGCCAGCAGTTACTCGAAGGGAGCTATGAACACTGAAGCTTTCTTT
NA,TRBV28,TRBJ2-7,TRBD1,CASSLLQGAYEQYF,TGTGCCAGCAGTTTACTCCAGGGGGCCTACGAGCAGTACTTC
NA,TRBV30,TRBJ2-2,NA,CARGVGRAGELFF,TGTGCAAGGGGGGTGGGACGAGCCGGGGAGCTGTTTTTT
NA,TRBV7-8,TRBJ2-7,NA,CASSLEPSATSPDYEQYF,TGTGCCAGCAGCTTAGAACCTAGCGCGACCTCCCCAGACTACGAGCAGTACTTC
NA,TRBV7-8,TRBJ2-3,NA,CASRTGVFSTDTQYF,TGTGCCAGCAGAACGGGGGTTTTTAGCACAGATACGCAGTATTTT
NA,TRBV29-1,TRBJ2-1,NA,CSVEDPGPNEQFF,TGCAGCGTTGAAGATCCAGGGCCCAATGAGCAGTTCTTC
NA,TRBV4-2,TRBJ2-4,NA,CASSQVGRAGNIQYF,TGTGCCAGCAGCCAAGTCGGCAGGGCTGGAAACATTCAGTACTTC
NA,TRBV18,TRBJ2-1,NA,CASSPRKGREKGYNEQFF,TGTGCCAGCTCACCAAGGAAGGGCCGGGAGAAAGGTTACAATGAGCAGTTCTTC
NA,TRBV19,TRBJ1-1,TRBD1,CASLGQWHTEAFF,TGTGCCAGTCTGGGACAGTGGCACACTGAAGCTTTCTTT
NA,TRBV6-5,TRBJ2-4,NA,CASSSTAIAKNIQYF,TGTGCCAGCAGTTCGACAGCCATAGCCAAAAACATTCAGTACTTC
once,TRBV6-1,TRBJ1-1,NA,CASIRRSGTEAFF,TGTGCCAGCATCCGGAGGTCAGGCACTGAAGCTTTCTTT
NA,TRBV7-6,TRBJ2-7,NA,CASSLGWTLDSYEQYF,TGTGCCAGCAGCTTAGGTTGGACCCTCGACTCCTACGAGCAGTACTTC
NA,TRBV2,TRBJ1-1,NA,CASSDRLAGEAFF,TGTGCCAGCAGTGATCGTTTGGCTGGTGAAGCTTTCTTT
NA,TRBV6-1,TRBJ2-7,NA,CAILHYSLYEQYF,TGTGCCATCCTGCACTACAGTCTATACGAGCAGTACTTC
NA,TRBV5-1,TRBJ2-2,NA,CASSGENTGELFF,TGCGCCAGCAGCGGAGAGAACACCGGGGAGCTGTTTTTT
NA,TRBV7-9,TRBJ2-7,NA,CASSLAGQNEQYF,TGTGCCAGCAGCTTAGCCGGACAGAACGAGCAGTACTTC
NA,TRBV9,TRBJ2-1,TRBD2,CASSDSGGPVEQFF,TGTGCCAGCAGCGACAGCGGGGGGCCGGTTGAGCAGTTCTTC
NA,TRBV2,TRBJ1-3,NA,CASSGQRGNTIYF,TGTGCCAGCAGTGGACAGAGAGGAAACACCATATATTTT
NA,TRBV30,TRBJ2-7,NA,CAWRLQSYEQYF,TGTGCCTGGAGACTACAGTCCTACGAGCAGTACTTC
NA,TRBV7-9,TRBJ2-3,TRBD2,CASSLLAGGISDTQYF,TGTGCCAGCAGCTTACTAGCGGGAGGGATCAGCGATACGCAGTATTTT
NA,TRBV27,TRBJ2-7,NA,CASSPSQGESSYEQYF,TGTGCCAGCAGTCCCAGTCAAGGGGAGAGCTCCTACGAGCAGTACTTC
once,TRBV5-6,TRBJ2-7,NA,CASSLVNFYEQYF,TGTGCCAGCAGCTTGGTGAACTTCTACGAGCAGTACTTC
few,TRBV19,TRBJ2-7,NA,CASSVDWGAYEQYF,TGTGCCAGTAGTGTGGACTGGGGCGCCTACGAGCAGTACTTC
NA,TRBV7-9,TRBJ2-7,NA,CASSLGGDYEQYF,TGTGCCAGCAGCTTAGGGGGAGACTACGAGCAGTACTTC
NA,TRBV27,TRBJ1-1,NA,CASSLLENTEAFF,TGTGCCAGCAGTTTACTTGAAAACACTGAAGCTTTCTTT